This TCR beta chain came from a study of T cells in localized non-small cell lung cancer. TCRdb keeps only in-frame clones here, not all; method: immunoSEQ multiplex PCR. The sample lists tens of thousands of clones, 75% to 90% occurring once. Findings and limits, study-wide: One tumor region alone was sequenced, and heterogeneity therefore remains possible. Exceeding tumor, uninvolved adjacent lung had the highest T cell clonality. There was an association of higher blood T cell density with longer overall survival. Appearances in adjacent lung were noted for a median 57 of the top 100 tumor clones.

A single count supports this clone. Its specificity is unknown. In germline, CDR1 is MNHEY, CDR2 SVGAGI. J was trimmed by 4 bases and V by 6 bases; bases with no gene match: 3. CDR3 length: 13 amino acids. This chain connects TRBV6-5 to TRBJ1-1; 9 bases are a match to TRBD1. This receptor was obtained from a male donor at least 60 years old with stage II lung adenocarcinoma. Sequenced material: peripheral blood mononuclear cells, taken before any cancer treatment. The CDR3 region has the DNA TGTGCCAGCAGGTCGACAGGGGGCACTGAAGCTTTCTTT. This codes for CASRSTGGTEAFF.